The 19 T cell receptor beta chains below come from one sample, sequenced in a study of metastatic and nonmetastatic thyroid tumors. Not a single patient had been given any form of treatment at any point before undergoing thyroid surgery. TCRdb used MiXCR to call clones anew from the PCR reads. The table has approximately 13,000 clones, roughly a third seen once. The source material was tumor tissue. The receptors stem from a male donor with papillary thyroid cancer or a benign thyroid nodule (not recorded which). Some clones in this sample may be carry-over from other donors' samples.

This chain uses TRBV20-1 with TRBJ1-1; D uncertain. Germline V CDR1 and CDR2: DFQATT, SNEGSKA (reference sequence). V was cut by 0 bases and J by 0 bases, with 11 bases left in between. This CDR3 comprises 15 residues. The CDR3 protein is CSARDSKGLNTEAFF. The CDR3 DNA reads as TGCAGTGCTAGAGATAGTAAGGGCTTGAACACTGAAGCTTTCTTT.

In its sample, this clone was seen a few times. Compared with germline, one end of the junction differs, possibly owing to a read error. The genes are TRBV12-3 or TRBV12-4 and TRBJ1-3, with D possibly being TRBD1 (6 bases). This CDR3 comprises 15 residues. The CDR3 protein is CASTLLGGSGDTIYF. The DNA for the CDR3 is TGTGCCAGCACCCTCCTAGGGGGATCTGGAGACACCATATATTTT.

CDR3 sequence reads: CASRNDRILRSYEQYF. Written as DNA, the CDR3 is TGTGCCAGCAGAAACGACAGGATCCTACGGTCCTACGAGCAGTACTTC. The genes are TRBV6-2 or TRBV6-3 and TRBJ2-7, with D perhaps TRBD1 (6 bases). The CDR3 length is 16 residues. Per the germline V gene, CDR1 is MNHEY and CDR2 is SVGEGT. The V gene lost 6 bases and the J gene lost 1 base, with 19 bases spanning the gap.

CDR3: CASSLQGGPSYEQYF. CDR3 DNA: TGTGCCAGCAGCCTGCAGGGAGGACCCTCCTACGAGCAGTACTTC. The chain joins TRBV7-3 to TRBJ2-7; D is possibly TRBD2 (6 bases). V dropped 5 bases and J dropped 0 bases, with 14 bases sitting between them. The CDR3 runs to 15 residues. Germline values: CDR1 SGHTA, CDR2 FQGTGA.

As concerns this clone: It may be a read error: a sequence one base away is much more abundant. This sequence joins TRBV5-1 and TRBJ2-4; TRBD1 agrees at 9 bases. Germline V gene data show CDR1 as SGHRS and CDR2 as YFSETQ. CDR3 size: 17 residues. The CDR3 coding sequence is TGCGCCATCAGCCCCGCACAGGGGGCAAATCTCAAAAACATTCAGTACTTC. Protein: CAISPAQGANLKNIQYF.

The chain joins TRBV20-1 to TRBJ2-1, with 7 bases aligning to TRBD2. This CDR3 has 14 residues. CDR1 is DFQATT, CDR2 SNEGSKA, per germline (reference sequence). Trimming at V came to 0 bases and at J to 15 bases, leaving 14 bases not matched to a gene. The CDR3 sequence is CSARDQTSEASLFF. CDR3 bases: TGCAGTGCTAGAGATCAAACTAGCGAAGCATCGCTGTTCTTC.

This clone was recorded a few times. The chain has TRBV12-3 or TRBV12-4 and TRBJ2-3, with 7 bases lining up with TRBD2. This CDR3 has 14 amino acids. V lost 6 bases, J lost 4 bases, and 7 bases stayed unmatched. CDR3 bases: TGTGCCAGCAGGTCGAGCGGGATCGCAGATACGCAGTATTTT. It codes for CASRSSGIADTQYF.

The chain links TRBV19 to TRBJ2-5; 7 bases are shared with TRBD1. This CDR3 is 19 amino acids long. Germline lookup yields CDR1 LNHDA and CDR2 SQIVND (reference sequence). The J segment lost 1 base and the V segment lost 6 bases, leaving 20 bases of the junction unmatched. CDR3 sequence: CASRNISPQGPEGQETQYF. In DNA, the CDR3 is TGTGCCAGTAGGAACATATCCCCACAGGGGCCAGAGGGCCAAGAGACCCAGTACTTC.

Comment on this clone: Here the CDR3 omits its conserved ending phenylalanine or tryptophan, so a read error is the likely source. This chain uses TRBV12-3 or TRBV12-4 with TRBJ2-7; D is perhaps TRBD1 (6 bases). This CDR3 comprises 14 residues. The CDR3 protein is CDSSPDRSNYEQYL. The CDR3 region has the DNA TGTGACAGCAGCCCAGACAGGAGCAACTACGAGCAGTACTTA.

In this sample, this clone turned up a few times. The rearrangement links TRBV6-1 to TRBJ2-7; 8 nucleotides line up with TRBD1. J gave up 2 bases and V 9 bases, and 3 bases lay outside the gene matches. The CDR3 has 12 amino acids. Germline CDR1 reads MNHNS; CDR2 reads SASEGT. The CDR3 spells CASGTGPYEQYF. For the CDR3, the DNA is TGTGCCAGTGGGACAGGACCCTACGAGCAGTACTTC.

This clone was observed a handful of times. V is TRBV6-2 or TRBV6-3 and J is TRBJ2-1; D may be TRBD2 (6 bases). With 3 bases removed from V and 4 bases from J, the gap between germline ends came to 10 bases. The CDR3 contains 14 residues. Germline V gene sequence: CDR1 MNHEY, CDR2 SVGEGT. CDR3 coding DNA: TGTGCCAGCAGTTATCTCGGACTATACAATGAGCAGTTCTTC. Translation: CASSYLGLYNEQFF.

This rearrangement joins TRBV24-1 to TRBJ2-1, with 8 bases identical to TRBD2. Germline CDR1 and CDR2: KGHDR and SFDVKD. The junction had 3 bases not matched to a gene; V was cut back by 4 bases and J by 5 bases. The CDR3 extends over 14 amino acids. CDR3 residues: CATSDPGRDNEQFF. The CDR3 bases are TGTGCCACCAGTGACCCCGGGAGGGACAATGAGCAGTTCTTC.

In this sample, this clone turned up a few times. At one of its ends the junction is not consistent with the germline gene, which may arise from a read error. The rearrangement uses TRBV28 and TRBJ1-1; no firm D call. Per germline, CDR1 MDHEN and CDR2 SYDVKM. CDR3 size: 15 residues. Written as DNA, the CDR3 is TGTGCCAGCAGTGACAAAAGGACCTTGAACACTGGAGCTTTCTTT. It encodes CASSDKRTLNTGAFF.

This clone has only a few counts. CDR3 in DNA: TGTGCCAGCAGCTTGGTTTCAGGGGACACTGAAGCTTTCTTT. Its translation: CASSLVSGDTEAFF. This chain connects TRBV7-9 to TRBJ1-1, with a tentative D call TRBD1 (6 bases). Germline-derived CDR1 and CDR2 are SEHNR and FQNEAQ (reference sequence). V was clipped by 3 bases and J by 3 bases, with 11 bases between them. CDR3 size: 14 residues.

This clone was counted ten times or more. The chain joins TRBV6-2 or TRBV6-3 to TRBJ2-7; TRBD1 is a possible D gene (5 bases). The V gene lost 0 bases and the J gene lost 3 bases, with 15 bases spanning the gap. The CDR3 is 16 amino acids. Germline CDR1 MNHEY, CDR2 SVGEGT. The CDR3 DNA sequence: TGTGCCAGCAGTTACTCGCCGCAGGGCTTAGACTACGAGCAGTACTTC. Residues: CASSYSPQGLDYEQYF.

J is TRBJ2-1 and V is TRBV4-3; D remains unclear. Per germline, CDR1 LGHNA and CDR2 YSLEER. The CDR3 has 14 residues. Trimming stripped 1 base from V and 6 bases from J, with 10 bases between. CDR3 loop: CASSQGIATNEQFF. The CDR3 nucleotides are TGCGCCAGCAGCCAAGGGATAGCTACCAATGAGCAGTTCTTC.

The CDR3 sequence: CAWSPFLGGGNGYTF. CDR3 in DNA: TGTGCCTGGAGTCCCTTCCTAGGTGGGGGGAATGGCTACACCTTC. V usage is TRBV30 and J usage is TRBJ1-2; D might be TRBD1 (5 bases). The CDR3 is made up of 15 amino acids. The ends were cut back, 2 bases at V and 6 bases at J, with 19 bases in the middle. Germline V gene sequence: CDR1 GTSNPN, CDR2 SVGIG (reference sequence).

The chain combines TRBV14 with TRBJ2-7; tentative D call: TRBD2 (6 bases). This CDR3 region has 15 residues. The germline V gene has CDR1 SGHDN and CDR2 FVKESK. The V and J ends lost 1 base and 3 bases respectively, with 13 bases between them. For the CDR3, the DNA is TGTGCCAGCAGCCAAGGGGTGGGCGGGAACTACGAGCAGTACTTC. Translation gives CASSQGVGGNYEQYF. Using reference TRBV14 and TRBJ2-7 for the parts outside the CDR3, the full variable domain is EAGVTQFPSHSVIEKGQTVTLRCDPISGHDNLYWYRRVMGKEIKFLLHFVKESKQDESGMPNNRFLAERTGGTYSTLKVQPAELEDSGVYFCASSQGVGGNYEQYFGPGTRLTVT.

This clone is labeled medium-sized. V is TRBV28 and J is TRBJ2-1; the D gene is possibly TRBD1 (5 bases). This CDR3 is built from 13 residues. Germline V CDR1 and CDR2: MDHEN, SYDVKM. Trimming removed 6 bases at V and 4 bases at J, with 10 bases between. DNA of the CDR3: TGTGCCAGCAGCTTTAGACAGTACAATGAGCAGTTCTTC. Its protein product is CASSFRQYNEQFF.